This TCR beta chain was recovered during a study of shared clonotypes between healthy human individuals. Here immunoSEQ multiplex PCR was the method, and the copy in TCRdb shows in-frame clones only, minus some. The sample lists hundreds of thousands of clones, approximately 73% seen once, with around 1.7% in the top ten. Study findings and constraints: Researchers found naive subsets generally carried larger estimated richness than memory subsets. For naive CD4 cells, around 5% of clonotypes were shared across a handful of donors.

This CDR3 is 16 amino acids long. From germline, CDR1 is SGDLS and CDR2 YYNGEE. The V segment lost 4 bases and the J segment 4 bases; nucleotides outside the gene matches: 8. On this clone itself: Its antigen is unidentified.

Source material: memory CD4+ T cells sorted from blood. Noted subset: CD45RA-negative fraction. The chain employs TRBV9 and TRBJ2-5; 12 bases line up with TRBD2. The TCR comes from a woman aged 30 to 39 in good health. CDR3 loop: CASSSQTGLAGETQYF. DNA of the CDR3: TGTGCCAGCAGCTCACAAACGGGACTAGCGGGAGAGACCCAGTACTTC.